The entry below describes one T cell receptor beta chain. Its antigen is not identified. Trimming took 6 bases from V and 1 from J; bases not matched to a gene: 15. The CDR3 totals 18 residues. Germline-derived CDR1 and CDR2 are WSHSY and SAAADI. This sample stems from a study of CD8+CD57+ T cells in acquired aplastic anemia. Study-level information: The mean DNA yield obtained from sorted CD4+ and CD8+ cells came to about 3 ug. The study's findings and limits: Overlapping CD8+ CDR3 repertoires of patients and controls contained some 27 shared sequences.

Genomic DNA acted as the template from which TCR beta VDJ combination and CDR3 sequence profiling were carried out. TCRdb re-called the reads with MiXCR, one entry per CDR3 protein. This sample has around 210,000 distinct CDR3 sequences, with 65% found just once. Selection for sequencing was limited to patients who had shown CD8+CD57+ cell expansion by flow cytometry. As a group, the patients uniformly had severe acquired aplastic anemia. Prior therapy had not been administered to any patient at the time of blood sampling. The source material was sorted CD4+, CD8+, or CD8+CD57+ T cells (not recorded which) from PBMCs. The chain carries TRBV10-2 and TRBJ2-3; 8 bases fit TRBD2. The TCR comes from a human donor with aplastic anemia. The CDR3 loop reads CASRGRRAAGGRTDTQYF. CDR3 nucleotides: TGCGCCAGCAGGGGACGACGGGCGGCGGGGGGCCGCACAGATACGCAGTATTTT.